This T cell receptor (beta chain) stems from a study of blood T cell repertoires in COVID-19. Study-level information: Acute and convalescent COVID-19 specimens originated in the United States, Italy and Spain. In each case, the material was cDNA or gDNA derived from T cells, B-cell-depleted T cells, or PBMCs.

Authors' analysis steps: From reference gene primer amplification, estimates of nucleated cell counts were derived. Assay: immunoSEQ multiplex PCR; the TCRdb copy retains only in-frame clones and omits some. That table gives V, J and clone size, and the DNA gave D and trimming. The sample lists roughly 230,000 clones; approximately 84% were seen once. The ends were cut back, 6 bases at V and 0 bases at J, with 8 bases in the middle. Germline V gene sequence: CDR1 MNHEY, CDR2 SVGAGI. CDR3 length: 13 residues. This sequence was found in a man aged 35 to 55 with acute or convalescent COVID-19. Sequenced material: peripheral blood. The chain carries TRBV6-5 and TRBJ1-1; D may be TRBD1 (5 bases). CDR3 in DNA: TGTGCCAGCAGGCAACAGGTGAACACTGAAGCTTTCTTT. Residues: CASRQQVNTEAFF.